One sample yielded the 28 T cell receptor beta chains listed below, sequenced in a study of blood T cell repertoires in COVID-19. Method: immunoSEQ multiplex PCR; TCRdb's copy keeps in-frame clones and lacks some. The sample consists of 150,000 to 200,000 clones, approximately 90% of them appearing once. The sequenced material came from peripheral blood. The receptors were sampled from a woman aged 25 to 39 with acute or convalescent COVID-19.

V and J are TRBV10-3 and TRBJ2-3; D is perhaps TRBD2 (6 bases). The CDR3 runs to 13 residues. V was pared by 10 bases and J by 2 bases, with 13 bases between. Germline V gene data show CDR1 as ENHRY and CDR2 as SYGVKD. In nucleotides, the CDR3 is TGTGCCACCCTGACGGGAGACACAGATACGCAGTATTTT. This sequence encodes CATLTGDTDTQYF.

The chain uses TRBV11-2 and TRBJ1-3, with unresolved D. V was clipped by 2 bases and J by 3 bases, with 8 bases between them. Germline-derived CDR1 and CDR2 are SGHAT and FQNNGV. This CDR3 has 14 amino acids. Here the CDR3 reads CASSLYGIGNTIYF. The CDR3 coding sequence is TGTGCCAGCAGCTTATACGGGATTGGAAACACCATATATTTT.

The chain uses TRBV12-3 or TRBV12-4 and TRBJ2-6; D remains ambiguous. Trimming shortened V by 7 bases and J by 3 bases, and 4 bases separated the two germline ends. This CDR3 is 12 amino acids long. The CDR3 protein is CASNSGANVLTF. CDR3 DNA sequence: TGTGCCAGCAATAGTGGGGCCAACGTCCTGACTTTC.

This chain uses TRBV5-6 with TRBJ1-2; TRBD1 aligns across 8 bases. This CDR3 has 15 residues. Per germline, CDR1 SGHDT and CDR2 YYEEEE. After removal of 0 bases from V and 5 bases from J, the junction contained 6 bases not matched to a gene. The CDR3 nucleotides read TGTGCCAGCAGCTTGGACGGGACAGGTGTGTATGGCTACACCTTC. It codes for CASSLDGTGVYGYTF.

CDR3 nucleotide sequence: TGTGCCAGCACCCCCCCTGGTGGCCCAGAGACCCAGTACTTC. Protein sequence: CASTPPGGPETQYF. The chain employs TRBV6-5 and TRBJ2-5, with unresolved D. V lost 7 bases, J lost 4 bases, and 16 bases lay in between. CDR3 length equals 14 residues. CDR1 MNHEY and CDR2 SVGAGI come from the germline V gene.

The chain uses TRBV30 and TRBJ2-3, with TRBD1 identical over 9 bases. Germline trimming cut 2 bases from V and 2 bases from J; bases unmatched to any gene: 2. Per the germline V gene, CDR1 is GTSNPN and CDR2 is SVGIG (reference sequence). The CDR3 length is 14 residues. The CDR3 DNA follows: TGTGCCTGGAGTAGACAGGGGGTCACAGATACGCAGTATTTT. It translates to CAWSRQGVTDTQYF.

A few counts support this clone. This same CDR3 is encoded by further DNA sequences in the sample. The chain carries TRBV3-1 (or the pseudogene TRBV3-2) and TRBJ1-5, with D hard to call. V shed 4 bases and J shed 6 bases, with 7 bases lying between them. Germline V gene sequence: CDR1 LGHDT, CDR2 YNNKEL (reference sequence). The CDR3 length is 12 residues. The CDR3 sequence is CASSPGGQPQHF. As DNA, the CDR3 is TGTGCCAGCAGCCCCGGAGGTCAGCCCCAGCATTTT.

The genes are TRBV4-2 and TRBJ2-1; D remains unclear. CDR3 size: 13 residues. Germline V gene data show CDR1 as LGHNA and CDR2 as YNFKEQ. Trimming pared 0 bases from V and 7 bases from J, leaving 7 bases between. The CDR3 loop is CASSQEVRNEQFF. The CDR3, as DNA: TGTGCCAGCAGCCAAGAAGTTCGGAATGAGCAGTTCTTC.

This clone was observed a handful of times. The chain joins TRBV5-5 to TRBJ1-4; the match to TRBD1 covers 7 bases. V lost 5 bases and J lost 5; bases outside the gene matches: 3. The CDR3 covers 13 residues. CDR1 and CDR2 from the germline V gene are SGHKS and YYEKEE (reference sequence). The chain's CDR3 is CASRGTANEKLFF. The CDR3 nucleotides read TGTGCCAGCAGAGGGACAGCGAATGAAAAACTGTTTTTT.

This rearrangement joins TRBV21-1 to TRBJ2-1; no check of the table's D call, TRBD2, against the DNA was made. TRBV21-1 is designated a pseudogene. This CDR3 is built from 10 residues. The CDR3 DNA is TGTGCCAGCCCCGGCAATGAGCAGTTCTTC. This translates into CASPGNEQFF.

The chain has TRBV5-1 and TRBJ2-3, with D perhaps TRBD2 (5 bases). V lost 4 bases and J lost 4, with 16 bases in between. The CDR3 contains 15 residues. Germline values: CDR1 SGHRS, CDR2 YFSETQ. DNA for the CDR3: TGCGCCAGCAGCACGGGATCCCTCCGGGCAGATACGCAGTATTTT. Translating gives CASSTGSLRADTQYF.

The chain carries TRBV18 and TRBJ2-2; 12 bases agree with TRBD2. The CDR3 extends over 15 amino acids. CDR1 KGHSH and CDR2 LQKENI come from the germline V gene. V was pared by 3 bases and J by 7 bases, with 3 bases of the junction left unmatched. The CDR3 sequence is CASSPLTSGSGELFF. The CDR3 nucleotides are TGTGCCAGCTCACCGTTGACTAGCGGGAGCGGGGAGCTGTTTTTT. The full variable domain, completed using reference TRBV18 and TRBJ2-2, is NAGVMQNPRHLVRRRGQEARLRCSPMKGHSHVYWYRQLPEEGLKFMVYLQKENIIDESGMPKERFSAEFPKEGPSILRIQQVVRGDSAAYFCASSPLTSGSGELFFGEGSRLTVL.

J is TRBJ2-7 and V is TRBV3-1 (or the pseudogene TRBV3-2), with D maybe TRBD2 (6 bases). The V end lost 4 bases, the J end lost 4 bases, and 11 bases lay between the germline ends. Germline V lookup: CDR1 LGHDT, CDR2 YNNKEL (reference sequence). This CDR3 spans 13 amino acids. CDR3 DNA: TGTGCCAGCAGCCCGCCGGGACTTTACGAGCAGTACTTC. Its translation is CASSPPGLYEQYF.

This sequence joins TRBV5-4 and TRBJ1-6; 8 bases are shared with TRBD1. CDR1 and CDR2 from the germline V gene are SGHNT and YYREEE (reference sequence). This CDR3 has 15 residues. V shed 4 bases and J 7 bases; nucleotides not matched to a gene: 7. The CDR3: CASSEGTGLNSPLHF. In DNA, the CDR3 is TGTGCCAGCAGCGAGGGGACAGGCCTCAATTCACCCCTCCACTTT.

Written as DNA, the CDR3 is TGTGCCAGCAGGTTGGCGGGATTGGAGACCCAGTACTTC. Residues: CASRLAGLETQYF. The chain employs TRBV12-3 or TRBV12-4 and TRBJ2-5, with D maybe TRBD2 (6 bases). Trimming stripped 6 bases from V and 5 bases from J, with 13 bases between. This CDR3 contains 13 residues.

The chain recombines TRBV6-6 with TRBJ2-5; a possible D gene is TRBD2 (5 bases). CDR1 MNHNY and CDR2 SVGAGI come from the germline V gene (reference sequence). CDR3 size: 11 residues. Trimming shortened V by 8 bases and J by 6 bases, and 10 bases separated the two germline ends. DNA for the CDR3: TGTGCCAGCGGTGGGGAGAAGACCCAGTACTTC. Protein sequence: CASGGEKTQYF.

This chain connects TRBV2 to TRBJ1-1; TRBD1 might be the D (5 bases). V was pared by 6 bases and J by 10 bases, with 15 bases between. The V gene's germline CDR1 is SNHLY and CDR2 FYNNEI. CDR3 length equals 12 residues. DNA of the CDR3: TGTGCCAGCAGCTCATGGGGGGATAGAGCTTTCTTT. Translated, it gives CASSSWGDRAFF.

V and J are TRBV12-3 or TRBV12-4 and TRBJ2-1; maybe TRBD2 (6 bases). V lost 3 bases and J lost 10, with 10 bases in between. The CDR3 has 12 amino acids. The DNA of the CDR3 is TGTGCCAGCAGTTTCACGACTAGAGAGCAGTTCTTC. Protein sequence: CASSFTTREQFF.

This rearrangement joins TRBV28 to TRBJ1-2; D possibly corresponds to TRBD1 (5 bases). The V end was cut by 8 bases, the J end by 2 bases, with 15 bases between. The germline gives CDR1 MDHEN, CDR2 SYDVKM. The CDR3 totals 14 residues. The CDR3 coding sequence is TGTGCCAGCGGGCGGGGCCAGATAAACTATGGCTACACCTTC. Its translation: CASGRGQINYGYTF.

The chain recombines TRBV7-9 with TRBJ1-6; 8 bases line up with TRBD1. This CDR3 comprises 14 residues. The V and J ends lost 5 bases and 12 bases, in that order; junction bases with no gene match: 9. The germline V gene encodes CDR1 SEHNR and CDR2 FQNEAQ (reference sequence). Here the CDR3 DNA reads TGTGCCAGCAGCCCGGGACAGGTTCCGAGACCCCTCCACTTT. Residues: CASSPGQVPRPLHF.

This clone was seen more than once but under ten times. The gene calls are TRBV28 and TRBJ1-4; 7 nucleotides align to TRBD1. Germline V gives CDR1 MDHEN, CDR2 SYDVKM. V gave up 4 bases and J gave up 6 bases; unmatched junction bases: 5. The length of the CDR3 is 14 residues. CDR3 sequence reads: CASSWGTAYEKLFF. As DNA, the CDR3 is TGTGCCAGCAGTTGGGGGACAGCTTATGAAAAACTGTTTTTT.

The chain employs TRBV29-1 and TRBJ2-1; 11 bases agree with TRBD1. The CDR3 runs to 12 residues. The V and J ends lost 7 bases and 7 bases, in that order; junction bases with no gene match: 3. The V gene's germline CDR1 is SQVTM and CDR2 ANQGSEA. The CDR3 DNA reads TGCAGCGGGGGGACAGGGGGAAATGAGCAGTTCTTC. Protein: CSGGTGGNEQFF.

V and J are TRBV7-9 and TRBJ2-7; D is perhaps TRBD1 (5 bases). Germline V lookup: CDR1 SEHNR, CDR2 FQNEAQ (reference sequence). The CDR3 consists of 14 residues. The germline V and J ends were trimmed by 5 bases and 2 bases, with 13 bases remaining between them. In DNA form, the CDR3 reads TGTGCCAGCAGCCAAGGGGCCACTCCCTACGAGCAGTACTTC. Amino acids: CASSQGATPYEQYF.

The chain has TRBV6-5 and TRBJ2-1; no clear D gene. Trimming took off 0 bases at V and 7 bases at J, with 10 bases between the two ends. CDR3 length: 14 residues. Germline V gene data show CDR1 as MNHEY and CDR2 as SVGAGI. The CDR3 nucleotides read TGTGCCAGCAGTTACTCGGGTAGCCCTAATGAGCAGTTCTTC. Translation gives CASSYSGSPNEQFF.

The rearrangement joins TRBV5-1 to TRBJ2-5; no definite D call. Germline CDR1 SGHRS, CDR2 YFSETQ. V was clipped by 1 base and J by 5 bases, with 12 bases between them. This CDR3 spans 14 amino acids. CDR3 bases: TGCGCCAGCAGCTTGACCGCAGGAAAGGAGACCCAGTACTTC. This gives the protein CASSLTAGKETQYF.

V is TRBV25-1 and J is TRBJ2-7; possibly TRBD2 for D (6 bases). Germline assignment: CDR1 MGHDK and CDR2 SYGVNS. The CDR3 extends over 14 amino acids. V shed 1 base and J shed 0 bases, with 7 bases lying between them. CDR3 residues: CASSESGLSYEQYF. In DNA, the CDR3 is TGTGCCAGCAGTGAATCGGGACTCTCCTACGAGCAGTACTTC.

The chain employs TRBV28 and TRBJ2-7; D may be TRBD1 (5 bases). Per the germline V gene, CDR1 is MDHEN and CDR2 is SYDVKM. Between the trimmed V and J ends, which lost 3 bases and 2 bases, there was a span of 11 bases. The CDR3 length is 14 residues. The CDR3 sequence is CASSFGRAPYEQYF. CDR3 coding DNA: TGTGCCAGCAGTTTCGGCAGGGCACCCTACGAGCAGTACTTC.

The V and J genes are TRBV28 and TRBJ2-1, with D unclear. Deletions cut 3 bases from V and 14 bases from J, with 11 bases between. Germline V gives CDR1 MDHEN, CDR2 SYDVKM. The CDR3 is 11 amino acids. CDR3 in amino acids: CASSFSTGEFF. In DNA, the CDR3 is TGTGCCAGCAGTTTCTCGACTGGAGAGTTCTTC.